This T cell receptor beta chain stems from a study of cytomegalovirus exposure and HLA in healthy donors. Points from the study as a whole: Rare sequences made up most TCRs, while some public TCRs were found in many donors. Data from an earlier analysis indicated that most TCR beta V segments were productive either about 87% or about 30% of the time. One later analysis reportedly identified an Asian-associated ancestry cluster that showed fewer N-insertions than the approximately 710-donor mean. Highly shared sequence variants in one cluster were likely a sequencing artifact.

Comments on this clone: Its cognate antigen is unknown.

The PCR was carried out with 60 Vbeta primers and 13 Jbeta primers. Only in-frame clones appear in the TCRdb table, and some are missing; sequencing was by immunoSEQ multiplex PCR. In the table there are some 200,000 clones, approximately 90% of which are singletons. V shed 1 base and J shed 2 bases, with 9 bases lying between them. Germline V gene lookup returns CDR1 SGHTA and CDR2 FQGNSA. There are 14 residues in the CDR3. This receptor was taken from a woman aged 18 to 35 in good health and CMV-seronegative. The source material was PBMCs. The chain couples TRBV7-2 to TRBJ2-7; D is ambiguous. The CDR3: CASSLVPGTYEQYF. As DNA, the CDR3 is TGTGCCAGCAGCTTAGTTCCAGGAACCTACGAGCAGTACTTC.